This T cell receptor beta chain was observed in a study of T cell responses to AZD1222 COVID-19 vaccine. Study observations and caveats: A mostly white British donor set with more females was recruited, and clonal diversity was possibly underestimated. The reported proportion of spike-specific TCRs targeting unmutated variant regions was nearly half.

TCRdb's copy holds only in-frame clones and misses some; the assay was immunoSEQ multiplex PCR. The table includes roughly 200,000 clones, approximately 89% detected once. Comments on this clone: Antigen: not known.

This CDR3 is 14 amino acids long. CDR1 is SGHTS and CDR2 is YDEGEE in the germline V gene. The V gene end was trimmed by 2 bases and the J gene end by 3 bases; junction bases not matched to a gene: 5. The TCR comes from an adult who received the AZD1222 COVID-19 vaccine. The material sequenced was peripheral blood, taken 28 days after the second AZD1222 dose. V gene TRBV5-8 combines with J gene TRBJ2-7; 7 bases fit TRBD1. The CDR3 sequence: CASSFNRGNYEQYF. The CDR3 DNA sequence: TGTGCCAGCAGCTTTAACAGGGGCAACTACGAGCAGTACTTC.